This entry is about one T cell receptor (beta chain). The data stem from a study of cytomegalovirus exposure and HLA in healthy donors. This CDR3 is built from 16 residues. V gave up 2 bases and J gave up 0 bases, with 13 bases separating them. In germline, CDR1 is MNHEY, CDR2 SVGAGI. Primers included in the PCR were 60 Vbeta and 13 Jbeta primers. The table came from immunoSEQ multiplex PCR; TCRdb's copy has only in-frame clones and leaves some out. The sample lists tens of thousands of clones, 65% to 85% seen once, with roughly 2.9% in the top ten. The chain carries TRBV6-5 and TRBJ1-1; D is unclear. The specimen sequenced was PBMCs. The source of this sequence is a woman under 40 in good health and CMV-seronegative. CDR3 nucleotide sequence: TGTGCCAGCAGTTACCAGGTCAGCTTCCTGAACACTGAAGCTTTCTTT. It codes for CASSYQVSFLNTEAFF.